Described below is a single T cell receptor beta chain sequence and its context. The sample originates from a study of T cell changes during pregnancy in multiple sclerosis. The repertoire was sequenced with immunoSEQ multiplex PCR; TCRdb's copy has only in-frame clones and lacks some. The sample holds about 80,000 clones, 93% seen once. Germline CDR1 and CDR2: WSHSY and SAAADI. V dropped 3 bases and J dropped 12 bases, with 12 bases sitting between them. The CDR3 is made up of 11 amino acids. The source was peripheral blood, collected after pregnancy. The clonotype comes from a female donor in good health, enrolled as a control in a pregnancy study. J is TRBJ2-7 and V is TRBV10-2, with D perhaps matching TRBD1 (5 bases). The CDR3 loop is CASSDRVSAYF. In DNA form, the CDR3 reads TGCGCCAGCAGTGACAGGGTTTCGGCGTACTTC.